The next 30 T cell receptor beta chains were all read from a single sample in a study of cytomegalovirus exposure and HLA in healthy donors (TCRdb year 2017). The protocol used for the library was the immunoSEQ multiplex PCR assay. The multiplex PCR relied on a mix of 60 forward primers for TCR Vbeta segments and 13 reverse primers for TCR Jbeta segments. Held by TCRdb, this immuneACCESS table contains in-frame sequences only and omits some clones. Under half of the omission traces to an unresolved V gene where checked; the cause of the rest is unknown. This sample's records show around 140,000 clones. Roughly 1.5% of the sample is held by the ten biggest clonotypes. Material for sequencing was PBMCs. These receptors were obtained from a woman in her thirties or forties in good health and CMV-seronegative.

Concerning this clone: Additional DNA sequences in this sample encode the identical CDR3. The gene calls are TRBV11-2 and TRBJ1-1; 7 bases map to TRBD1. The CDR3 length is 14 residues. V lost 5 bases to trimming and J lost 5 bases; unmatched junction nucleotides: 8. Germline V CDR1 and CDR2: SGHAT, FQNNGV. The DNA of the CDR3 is TGTGCCAGCAGCCTGACAGGGCAGGGTACTGAAGCTTTCTTT. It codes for CASSLTGQGTEAFF.

CDR3 sequence (DNA): TGTGCCAGCATCGGTATTGACAGGGTCACTGAAGCTTTCTTT. Amino acids: CASIGIDRVTEAFF. The J gene is TRBJ1-1, the V gene TRBV14, with TRBD1 matching over 7 bases. The germline V gene encodes CDR1 SGHDN and CDR2 FVKESK. The CDR3 has 14 amino acids. Trimming cost V 7 bases and J 4 bases; bases outside gene matches: 9.

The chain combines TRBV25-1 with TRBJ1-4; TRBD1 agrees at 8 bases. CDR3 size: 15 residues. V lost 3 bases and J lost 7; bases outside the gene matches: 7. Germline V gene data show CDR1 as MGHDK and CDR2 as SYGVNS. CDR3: CASSDTTGVLEKLFF. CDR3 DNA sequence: TGTGCCAGCAGTGATACGACAGGGGTGCTTGAAAAACTGTTTTTT.

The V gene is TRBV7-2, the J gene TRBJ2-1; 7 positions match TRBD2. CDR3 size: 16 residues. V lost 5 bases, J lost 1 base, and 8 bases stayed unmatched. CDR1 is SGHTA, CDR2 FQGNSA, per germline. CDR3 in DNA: TGTGCCAGCAGCGATAGAGGGGAGGGATCCTACAATGAGCAGTTCTTC. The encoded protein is CASSDRGEGSYNEQFF.

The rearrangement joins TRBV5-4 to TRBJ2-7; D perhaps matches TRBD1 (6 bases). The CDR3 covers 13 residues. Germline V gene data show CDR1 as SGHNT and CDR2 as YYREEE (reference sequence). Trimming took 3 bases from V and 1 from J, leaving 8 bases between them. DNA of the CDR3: TGTGCCAGCAGCTCAGGGGAGTCCTACGAGCAGTACGTC. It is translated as CASSSGESYEQYV.

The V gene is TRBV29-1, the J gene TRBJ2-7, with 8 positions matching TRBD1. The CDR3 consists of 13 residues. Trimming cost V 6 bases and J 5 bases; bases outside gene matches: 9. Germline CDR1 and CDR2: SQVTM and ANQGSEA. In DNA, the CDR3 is TGCAGCGTGAGATCGACAGGGGCCAACGAGCAGTACTTC. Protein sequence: CSVRSTGANEQYF.

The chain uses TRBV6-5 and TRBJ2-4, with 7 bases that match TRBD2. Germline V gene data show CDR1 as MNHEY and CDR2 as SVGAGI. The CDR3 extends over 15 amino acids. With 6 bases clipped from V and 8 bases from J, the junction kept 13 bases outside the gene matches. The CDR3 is CASRRAGETGDIQYF. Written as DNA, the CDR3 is TGTGCCAGCAGACGCGCGGGGGAAACCGGGGACATTCAGTACTTC.

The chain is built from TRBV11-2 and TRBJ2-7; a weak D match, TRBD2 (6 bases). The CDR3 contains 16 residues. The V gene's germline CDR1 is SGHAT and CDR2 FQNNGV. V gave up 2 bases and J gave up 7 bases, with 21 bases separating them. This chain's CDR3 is CASSLPLEGSTSEQYF. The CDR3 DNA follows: TGTGCCAGCAGCTTACCCCTGGAGGGTTCAACTAGTGAGCAGTACTTC. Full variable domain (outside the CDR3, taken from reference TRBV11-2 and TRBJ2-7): EAGVAQSPRYKIIEKRQSVAFWCNPISGHATLYWYQQILGQGPKLLIQFQNNGVVDDSQLPKDRFSAERLKGVDSTLKIQPAKLEDSAVYLCASSLPLEGSTSEQYFGPGTRLTVT.

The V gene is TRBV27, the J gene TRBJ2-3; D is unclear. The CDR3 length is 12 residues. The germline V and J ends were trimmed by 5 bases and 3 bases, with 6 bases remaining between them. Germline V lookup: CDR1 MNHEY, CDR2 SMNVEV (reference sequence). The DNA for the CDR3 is TGTGCCAGCAGTAATATTACAGATACGCAGTATTTT. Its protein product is CASSNITDTQYF.

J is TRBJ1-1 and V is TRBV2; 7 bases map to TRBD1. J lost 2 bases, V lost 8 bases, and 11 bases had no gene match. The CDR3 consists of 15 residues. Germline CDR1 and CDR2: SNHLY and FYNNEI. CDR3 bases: TGTGCCAGCGCGGGGGGCAGGGGGTTTAACACTGAAGCTTTCTTT. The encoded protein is CASAGGRGFNTEAFF. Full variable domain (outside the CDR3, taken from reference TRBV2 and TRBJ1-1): EPEVTQTPSHQVTQMGQEVILRCVPISNHLYFYWYRQILGQKVEFLVSFYNNEISEKSEIFDDQFSVERPDGSNFTLKIRSTKLEDSAMYFCASAGGRGFNTEAFFGQGTRLTVV.

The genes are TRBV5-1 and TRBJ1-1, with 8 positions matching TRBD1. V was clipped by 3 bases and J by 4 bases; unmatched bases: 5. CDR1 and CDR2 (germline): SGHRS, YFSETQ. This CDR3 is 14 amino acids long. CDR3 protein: CASSSRTGPTEAFF. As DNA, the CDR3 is TGCGCCAGCAGCTCCCGGACAGGGCCCACTGAAGCTTTCTTT.

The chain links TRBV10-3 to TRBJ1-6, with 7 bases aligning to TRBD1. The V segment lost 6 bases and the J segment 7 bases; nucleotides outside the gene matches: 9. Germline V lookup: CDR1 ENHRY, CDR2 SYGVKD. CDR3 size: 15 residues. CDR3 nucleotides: TGTGCCATCAGCATTGGACAGGCCTTCAATTCACCCCTCCACTTT. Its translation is CAISIGQAFNSPLHF.

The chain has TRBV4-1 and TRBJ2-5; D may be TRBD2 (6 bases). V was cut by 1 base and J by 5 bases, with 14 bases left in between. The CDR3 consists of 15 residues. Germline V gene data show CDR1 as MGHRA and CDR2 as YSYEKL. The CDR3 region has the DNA TGCGCCAGCAGCCAAGTCGGGGGTTTCGTTGAGACCCAGTACTTC. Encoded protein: CASSQVGGFVETQYF.

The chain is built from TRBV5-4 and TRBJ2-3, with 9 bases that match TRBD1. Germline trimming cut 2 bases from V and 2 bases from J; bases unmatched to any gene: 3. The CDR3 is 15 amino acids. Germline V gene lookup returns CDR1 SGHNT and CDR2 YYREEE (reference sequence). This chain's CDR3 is CASSFRTGDTDTQYF. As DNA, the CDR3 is TGTGCCAGCAGCTTCAGGACAGGGGACACAGATACGCAGTATTTT. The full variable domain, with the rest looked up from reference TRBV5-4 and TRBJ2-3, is ETGVTQSPTHLIKTRGQQVTLRCSSQSGHNTVSWYQQALGQGPQFIFQYYREEENGRGNFPPRFSGLQFPNYSSELNVNALELDDSALYLCASSFRTGDTDTQYFGPGTRLTVL.

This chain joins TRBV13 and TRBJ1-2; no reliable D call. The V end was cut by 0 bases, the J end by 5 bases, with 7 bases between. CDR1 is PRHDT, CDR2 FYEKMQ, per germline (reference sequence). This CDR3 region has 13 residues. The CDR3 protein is CASSLGREYGYTF. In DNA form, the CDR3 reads TGTGCCAGCAGCTTAGGACGGGAATATGGCTACACCTTC.

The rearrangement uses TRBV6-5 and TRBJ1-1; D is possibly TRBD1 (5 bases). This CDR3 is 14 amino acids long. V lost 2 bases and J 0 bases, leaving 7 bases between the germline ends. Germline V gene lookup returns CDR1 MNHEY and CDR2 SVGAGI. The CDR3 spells CASSYRGLNTEAFF. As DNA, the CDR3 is TGTGCCAGCAGTTACAGGGGATTGAACACTGAAGCTTTCTTT.

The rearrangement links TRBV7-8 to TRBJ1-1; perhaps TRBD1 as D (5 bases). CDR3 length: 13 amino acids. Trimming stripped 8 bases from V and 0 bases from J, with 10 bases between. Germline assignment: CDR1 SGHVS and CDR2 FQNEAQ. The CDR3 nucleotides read TGTGCCAGCGGTCTAGGGGTGAACACTGAAGCTTTCTTT. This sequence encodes CASGLGVNTEAFF.

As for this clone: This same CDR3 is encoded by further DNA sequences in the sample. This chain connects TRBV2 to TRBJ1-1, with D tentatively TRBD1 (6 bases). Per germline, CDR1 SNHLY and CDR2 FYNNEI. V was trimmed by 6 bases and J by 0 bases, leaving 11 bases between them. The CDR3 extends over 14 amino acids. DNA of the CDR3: TGTGCCAGCAGCCTAGGACAGATGAACACTGAAGCTTTCTTT. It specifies CASSLGQMNTEAFF. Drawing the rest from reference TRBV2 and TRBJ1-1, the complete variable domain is EPEVTQTPSHQVTQMGQEVILRCVPISNHLYFYWYRQILGQKVEFLVSFYNNEISEKSEIFDDQFSVERPDGSNFTLKIRSTKLEDSAMYFCASSLGQMNTEAFFGQGTRLTVV.

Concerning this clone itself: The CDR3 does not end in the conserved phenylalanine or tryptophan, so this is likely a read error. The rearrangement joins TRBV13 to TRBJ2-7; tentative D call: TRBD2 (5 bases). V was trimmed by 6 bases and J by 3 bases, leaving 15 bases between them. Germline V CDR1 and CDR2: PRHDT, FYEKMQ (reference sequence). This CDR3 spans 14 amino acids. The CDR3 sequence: CASSLRTGDYEQYL. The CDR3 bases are TGTGCCAGCAGTCTCAGGACTGGAGACTACGAGCAGTACCTC.

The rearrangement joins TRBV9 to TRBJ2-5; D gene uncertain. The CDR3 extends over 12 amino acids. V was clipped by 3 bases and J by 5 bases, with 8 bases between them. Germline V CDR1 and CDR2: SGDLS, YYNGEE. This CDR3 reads CASSAPRETQYF. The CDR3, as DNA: TGTGCCAGCAGCGCCCCTCGGGAGACCCAGTACTTC. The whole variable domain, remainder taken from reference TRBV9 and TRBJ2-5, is DSGVTQTPKHLITATGQRVTLRCSPRSGDLSVYWYQQSLDQGLQFLIQYYNGEERAKGNILERFSAQQFPDLHSELNLSSLELGDSALYFCASSAPRETQYFGPGTRLLVL.

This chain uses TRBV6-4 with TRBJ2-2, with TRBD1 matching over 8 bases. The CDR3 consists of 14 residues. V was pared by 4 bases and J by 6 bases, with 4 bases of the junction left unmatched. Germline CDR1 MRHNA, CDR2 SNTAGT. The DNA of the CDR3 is TGTGCCAGCAGTGTAGCAGGGGGCTCCGGGGAGCTGTTTTTT. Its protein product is CASSVAGGSGELFF.

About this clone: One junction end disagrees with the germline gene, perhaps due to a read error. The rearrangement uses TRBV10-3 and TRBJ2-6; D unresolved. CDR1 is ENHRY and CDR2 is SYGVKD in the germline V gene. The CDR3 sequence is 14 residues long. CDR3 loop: CASSYSSGANVLTF. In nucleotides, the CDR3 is TGTGCCAGCAGTTACAGCTCTGGGGCCAACGTCCTGACTTTC.

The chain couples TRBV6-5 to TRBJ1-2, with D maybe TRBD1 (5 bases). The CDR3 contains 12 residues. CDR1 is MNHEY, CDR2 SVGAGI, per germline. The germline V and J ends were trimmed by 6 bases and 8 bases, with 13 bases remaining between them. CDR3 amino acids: CASSLGQGGYTF. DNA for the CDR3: TGTGCCAGCAGCTTGGGGCAGGGAGGCTACACCTTC.

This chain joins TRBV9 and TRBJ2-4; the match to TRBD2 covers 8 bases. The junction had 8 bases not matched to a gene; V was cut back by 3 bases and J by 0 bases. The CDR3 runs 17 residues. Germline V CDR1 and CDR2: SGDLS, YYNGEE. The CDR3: CASSGEGGGLAKNIQYF. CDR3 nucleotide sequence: TGTGCCAGCAGCGGTGAAGGCGGGGGGCTAGCCAAAAACATTCAGTACTTC.

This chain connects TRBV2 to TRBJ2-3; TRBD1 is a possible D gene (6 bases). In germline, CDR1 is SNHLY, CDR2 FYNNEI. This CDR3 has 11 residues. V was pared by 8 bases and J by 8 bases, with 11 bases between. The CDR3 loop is CASGDTSTQYF. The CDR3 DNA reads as TGTGCCAGCGGGGACACCTCTACGCAGTATTTT.

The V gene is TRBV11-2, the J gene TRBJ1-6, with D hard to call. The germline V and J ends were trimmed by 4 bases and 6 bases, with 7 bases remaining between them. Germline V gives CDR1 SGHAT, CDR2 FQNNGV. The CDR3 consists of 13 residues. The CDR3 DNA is TGTGCCAGCAGCTCTGTCCGTAATTCACCCCTCCACTTT. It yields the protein CASSSVRNSPLHF.

CDR3 sequence (DNA): TGTGCCAGCAGTCACGGTCGCCCCTACGAGCAGTACTTC. This sequence encodes CASSHGRPYEQYF. The V and J genes are TRBV7-8 and TRBJ2-7, with unresolved D. This CDR3 region has 13 residues. Trimming pared 6 bases from V and 2 bases from J, leaving 11 bases between. From germline, CDR1 is SGHVS and CDR2 FQNEAQ.

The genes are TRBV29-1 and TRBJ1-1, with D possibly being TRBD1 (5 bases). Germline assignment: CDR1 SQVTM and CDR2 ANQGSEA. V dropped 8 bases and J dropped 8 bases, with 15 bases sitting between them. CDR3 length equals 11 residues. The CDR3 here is CSSLRGWEAFF. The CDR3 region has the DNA TGCAGCAGTTTGCGGGGCTGGGAAGCTTTCTTT.

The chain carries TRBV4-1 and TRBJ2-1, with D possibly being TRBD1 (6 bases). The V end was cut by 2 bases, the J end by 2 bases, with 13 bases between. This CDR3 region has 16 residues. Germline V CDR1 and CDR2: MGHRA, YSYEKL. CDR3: CASSQFQQGTYNEQFF. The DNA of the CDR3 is TGCGCCAGCAGCCAATTCCAACAGGGAACCTACAATGAGCAGTTCTTC.

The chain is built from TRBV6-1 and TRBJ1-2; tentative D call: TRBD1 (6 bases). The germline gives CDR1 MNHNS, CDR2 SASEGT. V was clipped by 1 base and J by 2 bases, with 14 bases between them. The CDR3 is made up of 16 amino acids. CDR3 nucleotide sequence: TGTGCCAGCAGTGAAGGGGTCGGGCAGGGGAACTATGGCTACACCTTC. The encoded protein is CASSEGVGQGNYGYTF.